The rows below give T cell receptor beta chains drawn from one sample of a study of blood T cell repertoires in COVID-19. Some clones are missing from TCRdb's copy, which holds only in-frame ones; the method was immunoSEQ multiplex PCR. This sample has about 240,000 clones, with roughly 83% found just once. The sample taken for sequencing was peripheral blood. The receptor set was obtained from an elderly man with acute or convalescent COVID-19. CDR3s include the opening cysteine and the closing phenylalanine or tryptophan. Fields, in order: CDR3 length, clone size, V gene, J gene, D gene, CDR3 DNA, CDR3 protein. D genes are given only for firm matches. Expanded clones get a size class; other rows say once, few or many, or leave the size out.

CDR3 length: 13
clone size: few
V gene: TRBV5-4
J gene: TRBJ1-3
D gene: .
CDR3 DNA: TGTGCCAGCAGCCTGTATACTGGAAACACCATATATTTT
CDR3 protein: CASSLYTGNTIYF

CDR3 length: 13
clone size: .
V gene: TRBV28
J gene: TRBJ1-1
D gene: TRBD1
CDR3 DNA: TGTGCCAGCAGTCTAAGAGGGGGGACAGGGGCTTTCTTT
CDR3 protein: CASSLRGGTGAFF

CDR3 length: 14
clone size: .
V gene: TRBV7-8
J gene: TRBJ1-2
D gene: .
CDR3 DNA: TGTGCCAGCAGCTTAGAACAGGCTAACTATGGCTACACCTTC
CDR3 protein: CASSLEQANYGYTF

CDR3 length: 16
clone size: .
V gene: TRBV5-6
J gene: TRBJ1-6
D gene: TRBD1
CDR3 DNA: TGTGCCAGCAGCTCCGACAGGGAGGATGTGTATTCACCCCTCCACTTT
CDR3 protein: CASSSDREDVYSPLHF

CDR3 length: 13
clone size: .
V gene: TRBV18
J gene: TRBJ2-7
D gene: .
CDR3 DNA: TGTGCCAGCTCACCCCCGGGGGCCTACGAGCAGTACTTC
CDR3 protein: CASSPPGAYEQYF

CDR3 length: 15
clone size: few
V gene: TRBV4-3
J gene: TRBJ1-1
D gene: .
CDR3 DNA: TGCGCCAGCAGCCAAGACGGCAGGCAGAACACTGAAGCTTTCTTT
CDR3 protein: CASSQDGRQNTEAFF

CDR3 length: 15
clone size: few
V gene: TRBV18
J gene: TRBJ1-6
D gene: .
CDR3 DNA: TGTGCCAGCTCACCACGGGCGCCAGTGGAATCACCCCTCCACTTT
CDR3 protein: CASSPRAPVESPLHF

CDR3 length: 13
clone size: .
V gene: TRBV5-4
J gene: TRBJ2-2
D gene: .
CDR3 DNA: TGTGCCAGCAGCCCAAGACAGGCCGGGGAGCTGTTTTTT
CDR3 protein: CASSPRQAGELFF

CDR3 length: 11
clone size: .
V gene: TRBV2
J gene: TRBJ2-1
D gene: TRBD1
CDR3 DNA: TGTGCCAGCAGTGAAAACAGGGGGCAGTTCTTC
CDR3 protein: CASSENRGQFF

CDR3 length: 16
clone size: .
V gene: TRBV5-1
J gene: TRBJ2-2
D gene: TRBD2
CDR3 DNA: TGCGCCAGCAGCTTAACTAGCGGGAGGAGCACCGGGGAGCTGTTTTTT
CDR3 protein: CASSLTSGRSTGELFF

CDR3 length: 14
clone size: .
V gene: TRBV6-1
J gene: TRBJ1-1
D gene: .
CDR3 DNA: TGTGCCAGCAGTGATCCGGTGGTGAACACTGAAGCTTTCTTT
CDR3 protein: CASSDPVVNTEAFF

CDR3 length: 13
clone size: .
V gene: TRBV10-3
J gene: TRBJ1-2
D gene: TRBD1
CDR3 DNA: TGTGCCATCAGGGGGACAGATAACTATGGCTACACCTTC
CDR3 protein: CAIRGTDNYGYTF

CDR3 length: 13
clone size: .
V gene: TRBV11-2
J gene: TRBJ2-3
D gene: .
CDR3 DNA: TGTGCCAGCAGCTTAGAAGGCAGGGCCGAGCAGTATTTT
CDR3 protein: CASSLEGRAEQYF

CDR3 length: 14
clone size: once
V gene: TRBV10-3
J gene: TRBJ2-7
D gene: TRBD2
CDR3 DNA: TGTGCCATCAGTGAAATAGCGGGAGGTCACGAGCAGTACTTC
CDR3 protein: CAISEIAGGHEQYF

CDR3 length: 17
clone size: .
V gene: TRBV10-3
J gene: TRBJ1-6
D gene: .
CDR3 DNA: TGTGCCATCAGTGAGTCCGGGCCCTCCGGAGGTAATTCACCCCTCCACTTT
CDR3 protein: CAISESGPSGGNSPLHF

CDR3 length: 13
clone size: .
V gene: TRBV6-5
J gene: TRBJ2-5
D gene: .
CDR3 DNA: TGTGCCAGCAGTCCACAGGGTCTGGAGACCCAGTACTTC
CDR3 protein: CASSPQGLETQYF

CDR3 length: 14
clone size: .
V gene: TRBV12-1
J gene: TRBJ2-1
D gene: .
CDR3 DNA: TGTGCCCGCTGTCTAAATGTTGGAGAGGGTGAGCAGTTCTTC
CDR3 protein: CARCLNVGEGEQFF

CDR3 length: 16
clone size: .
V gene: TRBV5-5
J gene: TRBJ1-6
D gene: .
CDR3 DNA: TGTGCCAGCAGCTTGGCCCTGGCCCCGGGGAATTCACCCCTCCACTTT
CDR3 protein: CASSLALAPGNSPLHF

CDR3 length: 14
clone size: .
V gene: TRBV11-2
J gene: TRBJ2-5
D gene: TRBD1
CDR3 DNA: TGTGCCAGCAGCTCGTACGGACAGGGGAAGACCCAGTACTTC
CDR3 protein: CASSSYGQGKTQYF